Sequencing of this T cell receptor (beta chain) was carried out in a study of vaccination effects on CD4 cells after COVID-19. Across the whole study: Sample donation by two convalescent patients took place 16 days and one week before vaccination.

A word on this clone: The antigen remains unidentified.

Antigen-specific CD4+ T cells expanded by the ViraFEST assay with viral peptide pools were then sequenced. The culture ran for approximately 10 days, and then CD4+ T cells were isolated. Between March and December 2020, the person had a SARS-CoV-2 infection that PCR confirmed. About 2 million PBMC were placed in each well, which was supplemented with 10 IU/ml IL-2 and 10 ug/ml peptides. Only in-frame clones appear in the TCRdb table, and some are missing; sequencing was by immunoSEQ multiplex PCR. Among under 80,000 clones listed, roughly 73% were seen once. The receptor's source is a human donor who had a prior SARS-CoV-2 infection. This specimen was CD4+ T cells from PBMCs cultured with HIV peptides, taken before COVID-19 vaccination. Subset described: HIV-1 Nef peptide pool negative control/reference culture.

CDR3 protein: CASSPTAYPSYEQYF. CDR3 coding DNA: TGTGCCAGCTCACCTACAGCCTACCCCTCCTACGAGCAGTACTTC. The rearrangement joins TRBV18 to TRBJ2-7; D gene ambiguous. V dropped 3 bases and J dropped 0 bases, with 12 bases sitting between them. This CDR3 contains 15 residues. Germline CDR1 KGHSH, CDR2 LQKENI.